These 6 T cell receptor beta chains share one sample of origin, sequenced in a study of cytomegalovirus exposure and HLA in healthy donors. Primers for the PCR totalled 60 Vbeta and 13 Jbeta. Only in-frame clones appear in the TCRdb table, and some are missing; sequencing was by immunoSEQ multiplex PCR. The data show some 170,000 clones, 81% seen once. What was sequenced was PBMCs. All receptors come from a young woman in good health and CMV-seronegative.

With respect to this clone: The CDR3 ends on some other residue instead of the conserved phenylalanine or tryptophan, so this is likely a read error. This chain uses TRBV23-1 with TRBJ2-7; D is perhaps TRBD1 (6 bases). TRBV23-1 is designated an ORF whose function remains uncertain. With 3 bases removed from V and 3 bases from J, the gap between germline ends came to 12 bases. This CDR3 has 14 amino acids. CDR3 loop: CASSHLQGFYEQYL. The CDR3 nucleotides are TGCGCCAGCAGTCACTTACAGGGTTTCTACGAGCAGTACCTC.

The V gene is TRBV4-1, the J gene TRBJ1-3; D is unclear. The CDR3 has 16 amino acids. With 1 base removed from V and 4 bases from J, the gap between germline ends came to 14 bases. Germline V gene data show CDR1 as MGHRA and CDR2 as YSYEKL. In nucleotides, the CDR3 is TGCGCCAGCAGCCAAGTTTTCGGTCTAAAAGGAAACACCATATATTTT. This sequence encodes CASSQVFGLKGNTIYF.

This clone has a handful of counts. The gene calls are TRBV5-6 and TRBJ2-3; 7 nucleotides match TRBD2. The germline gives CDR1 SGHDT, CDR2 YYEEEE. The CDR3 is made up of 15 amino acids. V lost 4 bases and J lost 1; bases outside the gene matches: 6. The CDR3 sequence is CASSTGGIGTDTQYF. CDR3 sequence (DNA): TGTGCCAGCAGCACCGGGGGGATCGGCACAGATACGCAGTATTTT.

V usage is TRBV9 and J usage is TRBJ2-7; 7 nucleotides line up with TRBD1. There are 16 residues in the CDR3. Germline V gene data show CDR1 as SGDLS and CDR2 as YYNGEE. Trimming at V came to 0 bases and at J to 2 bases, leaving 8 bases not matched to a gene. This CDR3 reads CASSVAFGTVPYEQYF. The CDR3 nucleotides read TGTGCCAGCAGCGTAGCCTTCGGGACAGTTCCCTACGAGCAGTACTTC.

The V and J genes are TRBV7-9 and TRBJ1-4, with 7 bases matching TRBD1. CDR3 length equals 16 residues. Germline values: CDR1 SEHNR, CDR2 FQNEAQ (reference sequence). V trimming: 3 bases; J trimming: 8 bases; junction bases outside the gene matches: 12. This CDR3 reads CASSFPQQGIGEKLFF. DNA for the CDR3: TGTGCCAGCAGCTTCCCCCAACAGGGGATCGGAGAAAAACTGTTTTTT.

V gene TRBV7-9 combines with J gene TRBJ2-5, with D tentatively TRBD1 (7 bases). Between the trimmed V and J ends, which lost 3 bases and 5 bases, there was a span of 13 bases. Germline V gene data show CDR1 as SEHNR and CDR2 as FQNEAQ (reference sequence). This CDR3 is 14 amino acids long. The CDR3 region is CASSFAGQSETQYF. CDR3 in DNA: TGTGCCAGCAGCTTTGCGGGACAGAGCGAGACCCAGTACTTC.